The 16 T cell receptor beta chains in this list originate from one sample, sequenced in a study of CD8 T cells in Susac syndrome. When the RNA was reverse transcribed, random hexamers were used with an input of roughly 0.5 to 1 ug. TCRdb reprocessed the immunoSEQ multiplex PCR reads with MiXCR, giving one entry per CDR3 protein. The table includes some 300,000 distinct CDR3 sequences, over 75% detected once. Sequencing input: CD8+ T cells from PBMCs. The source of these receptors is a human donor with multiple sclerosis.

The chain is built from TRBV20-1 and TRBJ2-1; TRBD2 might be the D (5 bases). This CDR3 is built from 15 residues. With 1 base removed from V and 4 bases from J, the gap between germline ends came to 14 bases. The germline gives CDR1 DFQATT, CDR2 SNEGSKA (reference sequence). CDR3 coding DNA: TGCAGTGCTAGAGGCGTGAGGGCCGGATACAATGAGCAGTTCTTC. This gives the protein CSARGVRAGYNEQFF.

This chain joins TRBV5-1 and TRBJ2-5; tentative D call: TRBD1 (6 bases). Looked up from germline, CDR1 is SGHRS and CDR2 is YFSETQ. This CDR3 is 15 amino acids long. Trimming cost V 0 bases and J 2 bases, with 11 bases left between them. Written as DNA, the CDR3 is TGCGCCAGCAGCTTGGAGGGGGAGTTTCAAGAGACCCAGTACTTC. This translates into CASSLEGEFQETQYF.

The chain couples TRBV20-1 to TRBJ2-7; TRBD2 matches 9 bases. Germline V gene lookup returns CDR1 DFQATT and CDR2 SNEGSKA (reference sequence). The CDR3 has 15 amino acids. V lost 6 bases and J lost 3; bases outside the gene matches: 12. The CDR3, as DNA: TGCAGTGCGCGACGCCTGGAGCGGGGGGTCTACGAGCAGTACTTC. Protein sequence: CSARRLERGVYEQYF.

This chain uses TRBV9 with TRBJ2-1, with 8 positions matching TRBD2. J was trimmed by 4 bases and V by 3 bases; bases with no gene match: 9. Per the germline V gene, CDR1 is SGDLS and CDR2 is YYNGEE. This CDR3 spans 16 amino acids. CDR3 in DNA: TGTGCCAGCAGCGCAGGCCGTAGCGGGATTTACAATGAGCAGTTCTTC. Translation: CASSAGRSGIYNEQFF.

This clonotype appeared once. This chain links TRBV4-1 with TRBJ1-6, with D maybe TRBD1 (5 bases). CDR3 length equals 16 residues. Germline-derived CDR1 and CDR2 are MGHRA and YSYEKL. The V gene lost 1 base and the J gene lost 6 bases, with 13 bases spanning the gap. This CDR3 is CASSQAQGGVNSPLHF. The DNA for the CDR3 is TGCGCCAGCAGCCAAGCTCAGGGTGGGGTTAATTCACCCCTCCACTTT.

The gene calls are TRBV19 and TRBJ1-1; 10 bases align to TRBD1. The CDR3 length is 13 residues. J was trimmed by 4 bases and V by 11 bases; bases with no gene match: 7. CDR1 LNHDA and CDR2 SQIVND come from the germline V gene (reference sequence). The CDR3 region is CASSGQGLTEAFF. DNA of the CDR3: TGTGCCTCCTCGGGACAGGGGCTCACTGAAGCTTTCTTT.

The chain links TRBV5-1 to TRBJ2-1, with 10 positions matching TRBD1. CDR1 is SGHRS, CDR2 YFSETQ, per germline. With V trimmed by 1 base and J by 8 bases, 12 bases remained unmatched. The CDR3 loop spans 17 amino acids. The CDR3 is CASSLRIPGQGFHEQFF. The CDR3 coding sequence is TGCGCCAGCAGCTTGAGGATCCCGGGACAGGGGTTTCATGAGCAGTTCTTC.

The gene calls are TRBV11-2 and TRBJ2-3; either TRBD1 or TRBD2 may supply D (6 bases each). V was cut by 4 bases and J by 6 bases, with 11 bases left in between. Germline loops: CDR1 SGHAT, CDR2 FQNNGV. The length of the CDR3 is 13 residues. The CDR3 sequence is CASSSSGADTQYF. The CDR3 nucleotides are TGTGCCAGCAGCTCCTCGGGGGCGGATACGCAGTATTTT.

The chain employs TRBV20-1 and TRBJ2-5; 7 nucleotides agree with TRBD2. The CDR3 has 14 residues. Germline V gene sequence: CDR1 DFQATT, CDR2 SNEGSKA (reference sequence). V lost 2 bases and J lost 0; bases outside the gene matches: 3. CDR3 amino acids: CSARTAGYQETQYF. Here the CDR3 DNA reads TGCAGTGCTAGAACAGCGGGGTACCAAGAGACCCAGTACTTC.

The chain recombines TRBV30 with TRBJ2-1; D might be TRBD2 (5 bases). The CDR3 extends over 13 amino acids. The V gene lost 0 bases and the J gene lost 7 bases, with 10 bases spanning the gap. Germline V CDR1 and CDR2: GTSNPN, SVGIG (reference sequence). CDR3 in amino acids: CAWSVLGSNEQFF. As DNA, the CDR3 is TGTGCCTGGAGTGTACTAGGGAGTAATGAGCAGTTCTTC.

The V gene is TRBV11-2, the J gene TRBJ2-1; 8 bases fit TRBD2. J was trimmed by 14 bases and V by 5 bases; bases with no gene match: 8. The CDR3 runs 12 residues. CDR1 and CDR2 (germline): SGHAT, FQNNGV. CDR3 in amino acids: CASSPLAVKEFF. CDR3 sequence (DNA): TGTGCCAGCAGCCCACTAGCGGTTAAGGAGTTCTTC.

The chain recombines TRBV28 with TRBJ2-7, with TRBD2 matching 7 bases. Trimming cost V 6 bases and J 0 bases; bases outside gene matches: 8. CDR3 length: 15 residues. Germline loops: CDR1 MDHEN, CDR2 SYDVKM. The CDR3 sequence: CASRFEAGTSYEQYF. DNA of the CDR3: TGTGCCAGCAGGTTTGAAGCGGGGACCTCCTACGAGCAGTACTTC.

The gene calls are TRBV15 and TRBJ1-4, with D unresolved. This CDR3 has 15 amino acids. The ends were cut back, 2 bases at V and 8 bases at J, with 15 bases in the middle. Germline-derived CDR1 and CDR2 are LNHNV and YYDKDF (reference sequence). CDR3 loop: CATSRFNRLGEKLFF. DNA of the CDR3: TGTGCCACCAGCAGATTCAACAGACTGGGGGAAAAACTGTTTTTT.

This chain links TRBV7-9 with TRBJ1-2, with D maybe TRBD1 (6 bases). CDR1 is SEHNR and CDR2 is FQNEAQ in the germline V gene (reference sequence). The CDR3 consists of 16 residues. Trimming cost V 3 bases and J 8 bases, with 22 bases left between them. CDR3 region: CASSFLVGGDPRGYTF. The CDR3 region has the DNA TGTGCCAGCAGCTTCCTAGTGGGGGGCGACCCTCGGGGCTACACCTTC.

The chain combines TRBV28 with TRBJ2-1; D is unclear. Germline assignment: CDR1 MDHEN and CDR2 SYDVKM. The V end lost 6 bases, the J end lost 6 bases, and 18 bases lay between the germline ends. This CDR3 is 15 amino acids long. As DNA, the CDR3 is TGTGCCAGCAGGCCTGGCGGATTGGTAGTCAATGAGCAGTTCTTC. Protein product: CASRPGGLVVNEQFF.

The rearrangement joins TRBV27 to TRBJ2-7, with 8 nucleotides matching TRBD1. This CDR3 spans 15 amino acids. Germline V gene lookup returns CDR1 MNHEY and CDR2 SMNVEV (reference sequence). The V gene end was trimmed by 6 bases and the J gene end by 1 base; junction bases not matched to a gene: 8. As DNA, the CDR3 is TGTGCCAGCAGCCTAAACCAGGGGGCGTCCTACGAGCAGTACTTC. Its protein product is CASSLNQGASYEQYF.